This TCR beta chain came from a study of blood T cells in healthy people across ages. Unmatched junction bases numbered 7, after V lost 3 bases and J lost 2 bases. The CDR3 length is 16 residues. Per the germline V gene, CDR1 is SGHRS and CDR2 is YFSETQ. Notes on the study in general: Underestimates were what the diversity estimates from one million T cells were considered to be. While age rose, TCR beta diversity per million T cells dropped in a roughly linear way.

This clonotype has just a few counts. The antigen is undetermined. It was with a sample-barcoded 5' primer and a J-beta primer mix that a second PCR of roughly 6 to 12 cycles was run. Each cDNA molecule carried a tag from a template-switch adaptor that contained 12 random nucleotides. TCRdb redid the calling of the 5' RACE reads with MiXCR, one entry per CDR3 protein. This table holds 500,000 to 700,000 distinct CDR3 sequences, roughly 31% found once. The draw of peripheral blood yielded about 10 milliliters from each donor. The specimen was blood. The clonotype originates from a woman of 80 years or more in good health. The chain is built from TRBV5-1 and TRBJ1-1; 10 bases line up with TRBD1. The CDR3 here is CASSYRQGASNTEAFF. The CDR3 DNA reads as TGCGCCAGCAGCTATAGACAGGGGGCTTCAAACACTGAAGCTTTCTTT.